This T cell receptor beta chain is drawn from a study of monozygotic twins with inflammatory bowel disease. TCRdb re-called the 5' RACE reads and shows each CDR3 protein once, DNA omitted. The sample table sets out some 170,000 distinct CDR3 sequences. The CDR3 consists of 14 residues. The germline CDR1 and CDR2 sequences are SQVTM and ANQGSEA. V gene TRBV29-1 combines with J gene TRBJ2-5; TCRdb outputs TRBD2, but without DNA this stays unchecked. The sequence was collected from a human donor with ulcerative colitis or Crohn's disease, or a healthy co-twin of an affected twin (not recorded which). The sample was blood. CDR3 protein: CSQLGTSESETQYF.